Listed here are 8 T cell receptor beta chains from one sample, sequenced in a study of graft-versus-host responses after intestinal transplantation. Repertoires were generated with immunoSEQ multiplex PCR, while TCRdb's copy carries only in-frame clones and drops some. The sample lists about 43,000 clones; over 85% were seen once. The sequenced sample was PBMCs, obtained around 350 days after intestinal transplant. These receptors all stem from a human patient who received an intestinal transplant, so some T cells may come from the graft donor.

This rearrangement joins TRBV7-3 to TRBJ2-7; 8 bases are shared with TRBD1. The trim removed 1 base at V and 5 bases at J, leaving 13 bases unmatched. From germline, CDR1 is SGHTA and CDR2 FQGTGA. The CDR3 is 17 amino acids. The CDR3 loop reads CASSLMGPGQGFDEQYF. CDR3 nucleotides: TGTGCCAGCAGCTTAATGGGTCCCGGACAGGGTTTTGACGAGCAGTACTTC.

CDR3 sequence reads: CASGRDSSYEQYF. For the CDR3, the DNA is TGTGCCAGCGGCCGGGACAGCTCCTACGAGCAGTACTTC. The J gene is TRBJ2-7, the V gene TRBV7-9, with 7 bases fitting TRBD1. Germline values: CDR1 SEHNR, CDR2 FQNEAQ (reference sequence). CDR3 size: 13 residues. Unmatched junction bases numbered 4, after V lost 8 bases and J lost 0 bases.

This chain joins TRBV4-2 and TRBJ2-3, with 9 bases fitting TRBD2. Unmatched junction bases numbered 15, after V lost 6 bases and J lost 2 bases. This CDR3 has 18 residues. Germline loops: CDR1 LGHNA, CDR2 YNFKEQ. The CDR3 here is CASRGLTYGLAYTDTQYF. Here the CDR3 DNA reads TGTGCCAGCAGGGGATTAACCTACGGACTAGCGTACACAGATACGCAGTATTTT.

The rearrangement uses TRBV19 and TRBJ1-5, with D hard to call. The germline CDR1 and CDR2 sequences are LNHDA and SQIVND (reference sequence). With 6 bases removed from V and 6 bases from J, the gap between germline ends came to 18 bases. The CDR3 length is 15 residues. The DNA of the CDR3 is TGTGCCAGTAGCGTGGGGTCTACAACGATTCAGCCCCAGCATTTT. Protein sequence: CASSVGSTTIQPQHF.

This chain uses TRBV4-2 with TRBJ1-6; no clear D. Germline-derived CDR1 and CDR2 are LGHNA and YNFKEQ. Trimming shortened V by 0 bases and J by 12 bases, and 9 bases separated the two germline ends. The CDR3 contains 13 residues. Here the CDR3 reads CASSQDAREPLHF. The CDR3 DNA reads TGTGCCAGCAGCCAAGATGCTAGGGAACCCCTCCACTTT.

The chain employs TRBV7-2 and TRBJ2-7, with D possibly being TRBD2 (5 bases). Germline V CDR1 and CDR2: SGHTA, FQGNSA. The length of the CDR3 is 13 residues. V was cut by 5 bases and J by 3 bases, with 11 bases left in between. The CDR3 bases are TGTGCCAGCAGCGGAGGTCGGGGCTACGAGCAGTACTTC. This translates into CASSGGRGYEQYF.

The V call is TRBV18, the J call TRBJ2-7, with TRBD2 matching 10 bases. Trimming at V came to 6 bases and at J to 3 bases, leaving 8 bases not matched to a gene. This CDR3 region has 15 residues. Per germline, CDR1 KGHSH and CDR2 LQKENI. CDR3 in DNA: TGTGCCAGCTCGGCTAGCGGGGGCTATGGCTACGAGCAGTACTTC. It yields the protein CASSASGGYGYEQYF.

J is TRBJ1-1 and V is TRBV7-9, with D possibly TRBD1 on 6 matching bases. Germline CDR1 and CDR2: SEHNR and FQNEAQ (reference sequence). V lost 4 bases, J lost 2 bases, and 20 bases lay in between. This CDR3 comprises 17 residues. CDR3 protein: CASSSHSGAGRNTEAFF. The CDR3 DNA reads TGTGCCAGCAGCTCTCACTCAGGGGCAGGCCGTAACACTGAAGCTTTCTTT.